The 30 T cell receptor beta chains given below trace back to one sample, sequenced in a study of T cells in localized non-small cell lung cancer. The protocol was immunoSEQ multiplex PCR, while the TCRdb copy is restricted to in-frame clones and leaves out a portion. The sample carries more than 25,000 clones, 70% to 90% recorded once. Specimen: peripheral blood, collected before any cancer treatment. These receptors came from a woman aged 40 to 75 with stage I lung adenocarcinoma.

This chain connects TRBV28 to TRBJ2-2, with 9 bases fitting TRBD2. J gave up 6 bases and V 2 bases, and 7 bases lay outside the gene matches. The CDR3 length is 16 residues. The germline V gene has CDR1 MDHEN and CDR2 SYDVKM. The CDR3 here is CASSLGSSGVSGELFF. The CDR3 DNA is TGTGCCAGCAGTTTAGGTTCTAGCGGGGTCTCCGGGGAGCTGTTTTTT.

This rearrangement joins TRBV14 to TRBJ1-1; no clear D. V was shortened by 5 bases and J by 6 bases, with 16 bases between the two germline ends. Germline-derived CDR1 and CDR2 are SGHDN and FVKESK. The CDR3 runs to 14 residues. The CDR3 loop is CASSSYEGRAEAFF. The CDR3 DNA reads TGTGCCAGCAGCTCTTATGAGGGAAGGGCTGAAGCTTTCTTT.

The V call is TRBV27, the J call TRBJ2-2; D possibly corresponds to TRBD1 (5 bases). Deletions cut 1 base from V and 4 bases from J, with 16 bases between. Looked up from germline, CDR1 is MNHEY and CDR2 is SMNVEV (reference sequence). This CDR3 has 17 residues. The CDR3 sequence is CASSLWGRAEITGELFF. The CDR3 nucleotides read TGTGCCAGCAGTTTATGGGGCAGGGCAGAGATCACCGGGGAGCTGTTTTTT.

The V gene is TRBV6-5, the J gene TRBJ2-7, with D unresolved. The CDR3 length is 13 residues. Per the germline V gene, CDR1 is MNHEY and CDR2 is SVGAGI. V dropped 5 bases and J dropped 2 bases, with 10 bases sitting between them. The CDR3 DNA reads as TGTGCCAGCAGTACGACACTAACCTACGAGCAGTACTTC. Encoded protein: CASSTTLTYEQYF.

V is TRBV19 and J is TRBJ2-2; TRBD2 matches 9 bases. Trimming removed 4 bases from V and 6 bases from J; junction bases left unmatched: 6. The CDR3 totals 15 residues. The germline V gene encodes CDR1 LNHDA and CDR2 SQIVND (reference sequence). The CDR3, as DNA: TGTGCCAGTAGTAAAGGGACTAGCCTATCCGGGGAGCTGTTTTTT. Protein product: CASSKGTSLSGELFF.

The chain recombines TRBV5-1 with TRBJ1-4, with a weak D call TRBD1 (5 bases). Germline lookup yields CDR1 SGHRS and CDR2 YFSETQ. The CDR3 sequence is 14 residues long. Trimming removed 10 bases from V and 0 bases from J, with 13 bases in between. The CDR3 bases are TGCGCCTGCGGCCAGGGAACAACTAATGAAAAACTGTTTTTT. Protein sequence: CACGQGTTNEKLFF.

V usage is TRBV6-6 and J usage is TRBJ2-7; D possibly corresponds to TRBD1 (5 bases). Trimming pared 2 bases from V and 4 bases from J, leaving 12 bases between. CDR1 is MNHNY and CDR2 is SVGAGI in the germline V gene (reference sequence). CDR3 length equals 14 residues. This CDR3 is CASSYGAGPYEQYF. CDR3 sequence (DNA): TGTGCCAGCAGTTACGGGGCAGGGCCGTACGAGCAGTACTTC.

A remark on this clone: Relative to the germline gene, one junction end is altered; a read error may explain this. The rearrangement joins TRBV7-7 to TRBJ2-5, with D unclear. Germline CDR1 reads SSHAT; CDR2 reads FNYEAQ (reference sequence). There are 15 residues in the CDR3. CDR3 loop: CASSLGSGKQETQYF. CDR3 DNA: TGTGCTAGCAGCTTAGGGTCTGGAAAGCAAGAGACCCAGTACTTC.

V and J are TRBV5-4 and TRBJ2-1, with 8 bases that match TRBD1. The CDR3 sequence is 15 residues long. Trimming at V came to 3 bases and at J to 3 bases, leaving 5 bases not matched to a gene. The germline V gene encodes CDR1 SGHNT and CDR2 YYREEE (reference sequence). DNA of the CDR3: TGTGCCAGCAGCTGGGGCGGACAGGGCTACAATGAGCAGTTCTTC. Translation gives CASSWGGQGYNEQFF.

The rearrangement links TRBV28 to TRBJ1-3; D ambiguous. This CDR3 contains 15 residues. Germline CDR1 MDHEN, CDR2 SYDVKM. V was pared by 10 bases and J by 0 bases, with 16 bases between. The CDR3 DNA reads as TGTGCCACCCACTCCGGTCGGACCTCTGGAAACACCATATATTTT. Its translation: CATHSGRTSGNTIYF.

The genes are TRBV20-1 and TRBJ1-4; D unresolved. This CDR3 has 10 residues. CDR1 DFQATT and CDR2 SNEGSKA come from the germline V gene (reference sequence). Trimming took 6 bases from V and 8 from J, leaving 7 bases between them. The DNA for the CDR3 is TGCAGTGCCCGAAGGGAAAAACTGTTTTTT. Residues: CSARREKLFF.

V and J are TRBV28 and TRBJ1-2, with D uncertain. Germline V gene sequence: CDR1 MDHEN, CDR2 SYDVKM. V lost 3 bases, J lost 6 bases, and 17 bases lay in between. The CDR3 sequence is 15 residues long. The CDR3 sequence: CASSFLGSRIDGYTF. In DNA form, the CDR3 reads TGTGCCAGCAGTTTTCTGGGGAGTCGTATCGATGGCTACACCTTC.

The chain links TRBV7-2 to TRBJ2-3; 9 nucleotides agree with TRBD2. Per germline, CDR1 SGHTA and CDR2 FQGNSA. The CDR3 has 14 amino acids. V gave up 6 bases and J gave up 5 bases; unmatched junction bases: 6. CDR3 DNA sequence: TGTGCCAGCAGTCCGGGACTAGCATTAGATACGCAGTATTTT. Protein product: CASSPGLALDTQYF.

The gene calls are TRBV11-2 and TRBJ2-7, with TRBD2 matching 9 bases. CDR1 is SGHAT, CDR2 FQNNGV, per germline. Trimming cost V 2 bases and J 3 bases; bases outside gene matches: 11. CDR3 length: 17 residues. In DNA form, the CDR3 reads TGTGCCAGCAGCTTATCTGAAAGCGGGAGGCCCCTCTACGAGCAGTACTTC. Translation: CASSLSESGRPLYEQYF.

This rearrangement joins TRBV4-1 to TRBJ2-7; D remains ambiguous. CDR3 length equals 14 residues. CDR1 MGHRA and CDR2 YSYEKL come from the germline V gene. The V end lost 1 base, the J end lost 1 base, and 8 bases lay between the germline ends. Written as DNA, the CDR3 is TGCGCCAGCAGCCAAGTAGGCAGTTCCTACGAGCAGTACTTC. This encodes CASSQVGSSYEQYF.

The V call is TRBV29-1, the J call TRBJ2-5, with a tentative D call TRBD2 (6 bases). V lost 7 bases, J lost 1 base, and 16 bases lay in between. The CDR3 consists of 14 residues. From germline, CDR1 is SQVTM and CDR2 ANQGSEA. Written as DNA, the CDR3 is TGCAGCGGGGTAGATACCGGGGGCCAAGAGACCCAGTACTTC. It specifies CSGVDTGGQETQYF.

V and J are TRBV5-6 and TRBJ1-5, with D possibly TRBD1 on 5 matching bases. Germline V gene sequence: CDR1 SGHDT, CDR2 YYEEEE. Trimming stripped 6 bases from V and 2 bases from J, with 18 bases between. The length of the CDR3 is 16 residues. CDR3: CASNTFGGGGNQPQHF. The CDR3 nucleotides are TGTGCCAGCAATACGTTTGGTGGGGGAGGCAATCAGCCCCAGCATTTT. The full variable domain, with the rest looked up from reference TRBV5-6 and TRBJ1-5, is DAGVTQSPTHLIKTRGQQVTLRCSPKSGHDTVSWYQQALGQGPQFIFQYYEEEERQRGNFPDRFSGHQFPNYSSELNVNALLLGDSALYLCASNTFGGGGNQPQHFGDGTRLSIL.

The chain combines TRBV7-9 with TRBJ2-1; possibly TRBD1 or TRBD2 for D (5 bases each). The germline gives CDR1 SEHNR, CDR2 FQNEAQ (reference sequence). The CDR3 has 14 amino acids. The V and J ends lost 4 bases and 6 bases respectively, with 13 bases between them. For the CDR3, the DNA is TGTGCCAGCAGCTCTGGGACGGGTGTCAATGAGCAGTTCTTC. It is translated as CASSSGTGVNEQFF.

The chain combines TRBV11-1 with TRBJ2-7; a weak D match, TRBD1 (5 bases). The germline V gene has CDR1 SGHAT and CDR2 FQDESV (reference sequence). V lost 5 bases and J lost 0, with 14 bases in between. The CDR3 runs to 15 residues. This chain's CDR3 is CASSVVDTFSYEQYF. CDR3 DNA: TGTGCCAGCAGCGTGGTGGACACCTTCTCCTACGAGCAGTACTTC.

This clone was observed a few times. J is TRBJ1-1 and V is TRBV5-1; TRBD1 might be the D (5 bases). V dropped 0 bases and J dropped 6 bases, with 12 bases sitting between them. Looked up from germline, CDR1 is SGHRS and CDR2 is YFSETQ. The CDR3 is 14 amino acids. CDR3 DNA: TGCGCCAGCAGCTTGGGCAGGGTCCGTTCTGAAGCTTTCTTT. It translates to CASSLGRVRSEAFF.

The gene calls are TRBV28 and TRBJ2-7; D might be TRBD2 (5 bases). This CDR3 contains 15 residues. Germline CDR1 is MDHEN and CDR2 is SYDVKM. V dropped 7 bases and J dropped 4 bases, with 20 bases sitting between them. The CDR3 DNA sequence: TGTGCCAGCACCGGGCGGGCTTATCAAGCTTACGAGCAGTACTTC. Translated, it gives CASTGRAYQAYEQYF.

This chain joins TRBV4-2 and TRBJ2-1, with D possibly TRBD2 on 6 matching bases. CDR1 and CDR2 (germline): LGHNA, YNFKEQ. The CDR3 spans 17 residues. Between the trimmed V and J ends, which lost 1 base and 2 bases, there was a span of 15 bases. The chain's CDR3 is CASSQVSAGGTYNEQFF. The CDR3 nucleotides are TGTGCCAGCAGCCAAGTTTCGGCCGGGGGTACCTACAATGAGCAGTTCTTC.

The V and J genes are TRBV9 and TRBJ2-3; D not resolved. Trimming left V 6 bases short and J 7 bases short, with 18 bases between. The CDR3 is 14 amino acids. Looked up from germline, CDR1 is SGDLS and CDR2 is YYNGEE. For the CDR3, the DNA is TGTGCCAGCAACCAAGGTGTAAGGAAGAATACGCAGTATTTT. It is translated as CASNQGVRKNTQYF.

V usage is TRBV30 and J usage is TRBJ2-1, with unresolved D. Germline lookup yields CDR1 GTSNPN and CDR2 SVGIG (reference sequence). Trimming cost V 3 bases and J 10 bases, with 10 bases left between them. This CDR3 has 11 amino acids. The CDR3 reads CAWSPGREQFF. Here the CDR3 DNA reads TGTGCCTGGAGCCCAGGCCGGGAGCAGTTCTTC.

This chain connects TRBV11-2 to TRBJ2-1, with 7 bases identical to TRBD2. The CDR3 contains 14 residues. The V and J ends lost 0 bases and 7 bases, in that order; junction bases with no gene match: 3. Germline CDR1 is SGHAT and CDR2 is FQNNGV. The CDR3 sequence is CASSLDGGLNEQFF. Here the CDR3 DNA reads TGTGCCAGCAGCTTAGACGGGGGGTTGAATGAGCAGTTCTTC.

The rearrangement uses TRBV5-8 and TRBJ2-1; weak D call: TRBD2 (5 bases). This CDR3 has 13 residues. Germline V lookup: CDR1 SGHTS, CDR2 YDEGEE. V lost 4 bases to trimming and J lost 11 bases, with 16 bases between them. In DNA, the CDR3 is TGTGCCAGCAGCCGTCCGGGGAAAGACAAGCAGTTCTTC. Amino acids: CASSRPGKDKQFF.

This clone was observed once. This CDR3 reads CASSPDTLEAFF. DNA of the CDR3: TGTGCCAGCAGCCCGGACACGCTTGAAGCTTTCTTT. The chain has TRBV6-6 and TRBJ1-1; the D gene is possibly TRBD1 (5 bases). The CDR3 sequence is 12 residues long. Deletions cut 6 bases from V and 7 bases from J, with 12 bases between. Germline-derived CDR1 and CDR2 are MNHNY and SVGAGI (reference sequence).

The genes are TRBV5-5 and TRBJ2-5; D is undetermined. Germline loops: CDR1 SGHKS, CDR2 YYEKEE (reference sequence). V gave up 4 bases and J gave up 5 bases, with 9 bases separating them. The CDR3 has 12 residues. CDR3 protein: CASSLLAETQYF. Written as DNA, the CDR3 is TGTGCCAGCAGCCTCCTCGCGGAGACCCAGTACTTC. Full variable domain (missing parts from reference TRBV5-5 and TRBJ2-5): DAGVTQSPTHLIKTRGQQVTLRCSPISGHKSVSWYQQVLGQGPQFIFQYYEKEERGRGNFPDRFSARQFPNYSSELNVNALLLGDSALYLCASSLLAETQYFGPGTRLLVL.

CDR3 protein: CASSSPTRGSYNEQFF. The CDR3 nucleotides are TGTGCCAGCAGCTCGCCTACCAGGGGAAGCTACAATGAGCAGTTCTTC. The chain carries TRBV7-6 and TRBJ2-1; D is possibly TRBD1 (6 bases). This CDR3 comprises 16 residues. The germline V gene has CDR1 SGHVS and CDR2 FNYEAQ. Trimming removed 4 bases from V and 3 bases from J, with 16 bases in between.

This rearrangement joins TRBV11-2 to TRBJ1-2; D is unresolved. This CDR3 spans 12 amino acids. CDR1 and CDR2 (germline): SGHAT, FQNNGV. Trimming stripped 5 bases from V and 6 bases from J, with 10 bases between. The CDR3 sequence: CASSPIYHGYTF. The CDR3 nucleotides read TGTGCCAGCAGCCCTATTTACCATGGCTACACCTTC.